This T cell receptor (beta chain) appears in the sequencing data of a study of T cell changes during pregnancy in multiple sclerosis. Using immunoSEQ multiplex PCR, the repertoire was profiled, and TCRdb retains in-frame clones only, with some absent. The repertoire holds approximately 68,000 clones, with 75% to 95% as singletons. This CDR3 has 16 amino acids. CDR1 and CDR2 from the germline V gene are SGHRS and YFSETQ. V trimming: 4 bases; J trimming: 3 bases; junction bases outside the gene matches: 12. This specimen was peripheral blood, taken in the third trimester of pregnancy. This chain joins TRBV5-1 and TRBJ2-5; 7 bases align to TRBD1. The receptor was derived from a female donor in good health, enrolled as a control in a pregnancy study. The CDR3 reads CASSPPLTGYEETQYF. The CDR3 nucleotides are TGCGCCAGCAGCCCCCCCCTGACAGGGTACGAAGAGACCCAGTACTTC.